A selection of T cell receptor beta chains follows, all from one sample in a study of blood T cell repertoires in COVID-19. Profiled with immunoSEQ multiplex PCR; TCRdb holds only in-frame clones, not every one. Among 350,000 to 450,000 clones, roughly 86% were seen once, and the ten largest hold about 2.3%. The material sequenced was peripheral blood. These receptors all come from a woman aged 60-75 years with COVID-19, enrolled during active disease. Each CDR3 is given with its conserved first and last residue. A D gene is named only where the DNA matches it firmly. A row's size may be missing; if present it is once, few, many or a size class.

clone size: .
J gene: TRBJ1-6
V gene: TRBV5-1
D gene: .
CDR3 DNA: TGCGCCAGCAGCCGAGAAGGACAGAATTCACCCCTCCACTTT
CDR3 protein: CASSREGQNSPLHF

clone size: once
J gene: TRBJ2-7
V gene: TRBV12-3/TRBV12-4
D gene: TRBD1
CDR3 DNA: TGTGCCAGCAGCTGGACAGGGGCTTACGAGCAGTACTTC
CDR3 protein: CASSWTGAYEQYF

clone size: .
J gene: TRBJ2-5
V gene: TRBV10-3
D gene: TRBD2
CDR3 DNA: TGTGCCATCGGGACTAGAAACGAGACCCAGTACTTC
CDR3 protein: CAIGTRNETQYF

clone size: .
J gene: TRBJ1-2
V gene: TRBV28
D gene: TRBD1
CDR3 DNA: TGTGCCAGCACCCTATCTACCCCGGGACAGTTAACTTATGGCTACACCTTC
CDR3 protein: CASTLSTPGQLTYGYTF

clone size: .
J gene: TRBJ1-2
V gene: TRBV7-8
D gene: TRBD1
CDR3 DNA: TGTGCCAGCAGCTTACAAATGACAGGGAGTGGCTACACCTTC
CDR3 protein: CASSLQMTGSGYTF

clone size: .
J gene: TRBJ2-2
V gene: TRBV5-1
D gene: .
CDR3 DNA: TGCGCCAGCGCAGTGGGAGGGGGCACCGGGGAGCTGTTTTTT
CDR3 protein: CASAVGGGTGELFF

clone size: .
J gene: TRBJ1-1
V gene: TRBV7-9
D gene: .
CDR3 DNA: TGTGCCAGCCAAAAGGGGAACAATGAAGCTTTCTTT
CDR3 protein: CASQKGNNEAFF

clone size: few
J gene: TRBJ1-1
V gene: TRBV10-3
D gene: .
CDR3 DNA: TGTGCCATTGGGCGGGGGATGAACACTGAAGCTTTCTTT
CDR3 protein: CAIGRGMNTEAFF

clone size: .
J gene: TRBJ1-2
V gene: TRBV9
D gene: .
CDR3 DNA: TGTGCCAGCAGCGTAGTCGGTTCATCACAGGATCATGGCTACACCTTC
CDR3 protein: CASSVVGSSQDHGYTF

clone size: .
J gene: TRBJ1-2
V gene: TRBV5-1
D gene: .
CDR3 DNA: TGCGCCAGCAGCCCCGAGGGGACACCCTATGGCTACACCTTC
CDR3 protein: CASSPEGTPYGYTF

clone size: .
J gene: TRBJ2-1
V gene: TRBV14
D gene: .
CDR3 DNA: TGTGCCAGCAGCCAAGGGTGGGCTTCATACAATGAGCAGTTCTTC
CDR3 protein: CASSQGWASYNEQFF

clone size: .
J gene: TRBJ1-4
V gene: TRBV4-2
D gene: .
CDR3 DNA: TGTGCCAGCAGCCAAGAATTGACAGCCGGGGGTGAAAAACTGTTTTTT
CDR3 protein: CASSQELTAGGEKLFF

clone size: .
J gene: TRBJ2-2
V gene: TRBV7-3
D gene: .
CDR3 DNA: TGTGCCAGCAGCTTAACCCTGGGCGGGGGCCAGAGAAACACCGGGGAGCTGTTTTTT
CDR3 protein: CASSLTLGGGQRNTGELFF

clone size: .
J gene: TRBJ1-5
V gene: TRBV3-1/TRBV3-2
D gene: TRBD1
CDR3 DNA: TGTGCCAGCAGCCGCGGGACAGAGGTAGGCAATCAGCCCCAGCATTTT
CDR3 protein: CASSRGTEVGNQPQHF

clone size: once
J gene: TRBJ2-5
V gene: TRBV7-9
D gene: TRBD1
CDR3 DNA: TGTGCCAGCAGCTCACAGGGGACCCAAGAGACCCAGTACTTC
CDR3 protein: CASSSQGTQETQYF

clone size: .
J gene: TRBJ1-6
V gene: TRBV6-6
D gene: TRBD1
CDR3 DNA: TGTGCCAGCAGTCCTGCCCGGGACAGGATACCAAATTCACCCCTCCACTTT
CDR3 protein: CASSPARDRIPNSPLHF

clone size: .
J gene: TRBJ2-7
V gene: TRBV7-8
D gene: TRBD2
CDR3 DNA: TGTGCCAGCAGCTTAGGCCAGCGGGAGTCCGAGCAGTACTTC
CDR3 protein: CASSLGQRESEQYF

clone size: .
J gene: TRBJ1-2
V gene: TRBV14
D gene: TRBD1
CDR3 DNA: TGTGCCAGCAGCCGCAATCGGGACAGCTATGGCTACACCTTC
CDR3 protein: CASSRNRDSYGYTF

clone size: .
J gene: TRBJ2-2
V gene: TRBV28
D gene: TRBD1
CDR3 DNA: TGTGCCAGCAGTCTCCGGGACAGGGGCACCGGGGAGCTGTTTTTT
CDR3 protein: CASSLRDRGTGELFF

clone size: .
J gene: TRBJ2-5
V gene: TRBV5-1
D gene: .
CDR3 DNA: TGCGCCAGCAGCCCAACAACAGGGAAAGAGACCCAGTACTTC
CDR3 protein: CASSPTTGKETQYF

clone size: .
J gene: TRBJ2-3
V gene: TRBV5-4
D gene: TRBD2
CDR3 DNA: TGTGCCAGCAGCGCGGCGGGGGGAGTAGATACGCAGTATTTT
CDR3 protein: CASSAAGGVDTQYF

clone size: few
J gene: TRBJ2-3
V gene: TRBV10-3
D gene: TRBD1
CDR3 DNA: TGTGCCATCAGTGAGTCATCAGGGACAGGGACCACAGATACGCAGTATTTT
CDR3 protein: CAISESSGTGTTDTQYF

clone size: .
J gene: TRBJ1-2
V gene: TRBV2
D gene: TRBD1
CDR3 DNA: TGTGCCAGCAGTGAAATCGGACAGGGGCTCTCTGGCTACACCTTC
CDR3 protein: CASSEIGQGLSGYTF

clone size: .
J gene: TRBJ2-7
V gene: TRBV3-1/TRBV3-2
D gene: TRBD1
CDR3 DNA: TGTGCCAGCAGCGAGGGACAGGGTGCCTACGAGCAGTACTTC
CDR3 protein: CASSEGQGAYEQYF

clone size: .
J gene: TRBJ1-1
V gene: TRBV21-1
D gene: .
CDR3 DNA: TGTGCCAGCAGAAACAGGGGGGAGGCTTTCTTT
CDR3 protein: CASRNRGEAFF

clone size: .
J gene: TRBJ1-1
V gene: TRBV14
D gene: .
CDR3 DNA: TGTGCCAGCAGCCAAGATGTTTTTCGACAGCATATCACTGAAGCTTTCTTT
CDR3 protein: CASSQDVFRQHITEAFF

clone size: .
J gene: TRBJ1-6
V gene: TRBV5-1
D gene: TRBD1
CDR3 DNA: TGCGCCAGCAGCTTGTGGGACAGCCGAACCAATTCACCCCTCCACTTT
CDR3 protein: CASSLWDSRTNSPLHF

clone size: .
J gene: TRBJ2-3
V gene: TRBV25-1
D gene: .
CDR3 DNA: TGTGCCAGCATGGCCCTGAATACGCAGTATTTT
CDR3 protein: CASMALNTQYF

clone size: .
J gene: TRBJ2-5
V gene: TRBV4-2
D gene: TRBD2
CDR3 DNA: TGTGCCAGCAGCCAAGAGAGCGGGGCGGTAGAGACCCAGTACTTC
CDR3 protein: CASSQESGAVETQYF

clone size: once
J gene: TRBJ2-7
V gene: TRBV18
D gene: TRBD1
CDR3 DNA: TGTGCCAGCTCACCAGATTACGGGACAGGCTACGAGCAGTACTTC
CDR3 protein: CASSPDYGTGYEQYF

clone size: .
J gene: TRBJ2-4
V gene: TRBV28
D gene: .
CDR3 DNA: TGTGCCAGCAGTTTTGTTAGCGCTAGCGACGCCAAAAACATTCAGTACTTC
CDR3 protein: CASSFVSASDAKNIQYF

clone size: .
J gene: TRBJ2-6
V gene: TRBV11-1
D gene: .
CDR3 DNA: TGTGCCAGCGGGGGGACCGCGAAGGCTGGGGCCAACGTCCTGACTTTC
CDR3 protein: CASGGTAKAGANVLTF

clone size: .
J gene: TRBJ2-3
V gene: TRBV11-2
D gene: TRBD1
CDR3 DNA: TGTGCCAGCAGCCAACCGGGACAGGGACCAGATACGCAGTATTTT
CDR3 protein: CASSQPGQGPDTQYF

clone size: .
J gene: TRBJ1-6
V gene: TRBV19
D gene: .
CDR3 DNA: TGTGCCAGTAGGGCCAGGGGAAGTTCACCCCTCCACTTT
CDR3 protein: CASRARGSSPLHF

clone size: .
J gene: TRBJ2-7
V gene: TRBV3-1/TRBV3-2
D gene: .
CDR3 DNA: TGTGCCAGCAGCCAATACAGGGGAGGCGAGCAGTACTTC
CDR3 protein: CASSQYRGGEQYF

clone size: .
J gene: TRBJ2-1
V gene: TRBV5-4
D gene: .
CDR3 DNA: TGTGCCAGCAGCTTGGTTGGACGGGGGGCGATTGATGAGCAGTTCTTC
CDR3 protein: CASSLVGRGAIDEQFF

clone size: .
J gene: TRBJ2-7
V gene: TRBV5-6
D gene: TRBD2
CDR3 DNA: TGTGCCAGCAGCCGAGTGTTTGCGGGGGGCCCGGAGGAGCAGTACTTC
CDR3 protein: CASSRVFAGGPEEQYF

clone size: .
J gene: TRBJ2-7
V gene: TRBV4-1
D gene: TRBD1
CDR3 DNA: TGCGCCAGCAGCCAAGCGGACAGGGTAAGAAACGAGCAGTACTTC
CDR3 protein: CASSQADRVRNEQYF

clone size: .
J gene: TRBJ2-7
V gene: TRBV14
D gene: TRBD1
CDR3 DNA: TGTGCCAGCAGCCAAGAAATTAGGGGCCGAGACAGGGGGTACGAGCAGTACTTC
CDR3 protein: CASSQEIRGRDRGYEQYF

clone size: .
J gene: TRBJ1-1
V gene: TRBV28
D gene: .
CDR3 DNA: TGTGCCAGCAGCCACAGGACAGATTACACTGAAGCTTTCTTT
CDR3 protein: CASSHRTDYTEAFF

clone size: .
J gene: TRBJ1-5
V gene: TRBV18
D gene: TRBD1
CDR3 DNA: TGTGCCAGCTCAGTAGACAGGGGGAGTACGGAGCCCCAGCATTTT
CDR3 protein: CASSVDRGSTEPQHF

clone size: .
J gene: TRBJ1-3
V gene: TRBV7-8
D gene: .
CDR3 DNA: TGTGCCAGCAGCTTAGCCCTAACGGGGGAGCAGTCTGGAAACACCATATATTTT
CDR3 protein: CASSLALTGEQSGNTIYF